This TCR beta chain was sequenced for a study of cytomegalovirus exposure and HLA in healthy donors. In the study overall: From donors who were HLA-typed, an early data release held approximately 91 million unique TCRs.

The PCR employed 60 Vbeta primers together with 13 Jbeta primers. TCRdb's table, derived via immunoSEQ multiplex PCR, lists solely in-frame clones and lacks some. Of about 43,000 clones listed, approximately 81% were seen once; the top ten hold 2.5% to 3.5%. With regard to this clone: Its specificity is not known.

Study-wide results and caveats: Cytomegalovirus association was assigned to over 150 TCR beta chains. Reported findings show TCR beta sequences accurately forecast HLA-A and HLA-B alleles in most subjects. Follow-up analysis later connected one missense variant in DCLRE1C with trimming of TCR beta V- and J-genes.

With 4 bases clipped from V and 0 bases from J, the junction kept 6 bases outside the gene matches. This CDR3 is 15 amino acids long. The germline V gene has CDR1 SNHLY and CDR2 FYNNEI. The TCR originated in a man aged 45-60 years in good health and CMV-seronegative. The chain joins TRBV2 to TRBJ2-7, with 7 bases fitting TRBD2. Source material: PBMCs. In nucleotides, the CDR3 is TGTGCCAGCAGTGGGGGGGGACGGACCTCCTACGAGCAGTACTTC. It is translated as CASSGGGRTSYEQYF.